This T cell receptor beta chain was sequenced during a study of CXCR3-negative and CXCR3-positive naive CD8 T cells. This CDR3 is built from 13 residues. The V gene's germline CDR1 is PRHDT and CDR2 FYEKMQ (reference sequence). Study-wide results and caveats: CXCR3-positive naive cells had TRB CDR3s that were more hydrophobic than CXCR3-negative naive cells had.

With regard to this clonotype: Its antigen is undetermined.

The authors made the TRB cDNA libraries by 5' RACE using UMI labels. TCRdb reworked the 5' RACE reads into one entry per CDR3 protein, no DNA. This specimen shows approximately 6,200 distinct CDR3 sequences; the ten leading clones hold 2.2%. This chain connects TRBV13 to TRBJ2-7. The sequencing input was naive CXCR3+ CD8+ T cells from blood. Stated subset: CD45RO-CCR7+CD27+CD95- naive CD8+ T cells expressing CXCR3 (TNR3+). This clonotype was obtained from a human donor in good health. Some clones in this sample may be carry-over from other donors' samples. The CDR3 sequence: CASSRGASYEQYF.